This TCR beta chain emerged from a study of OX40 agonist ivuxolimab in advanced cancers. Study-level findings and limits: Low normalized T-cell clonal expansion was also seen in some nonresponders. The study observed clonal expansion of CD4+ and CD8+ blood T cells by week 6 at 0.1 to 3.0 mg/kg. Undetermined was the antigen specificity of the expanded peripheral T cells.

Using immunoSEQ multiplex PCR, the repertoire was profiled, and TCRdb retains in-frame clones only, with some absent. The sample consists of 65,000 to 70,000 clones, over 75% of them appearing once. As for this clone: The antigen remains undetermined.

Exclusion applied to patients with autoimmune disease history or systemic immunosuppression. The J segment lost 4 bases and the V segment lost 4 bases, leaving 22 bases of the junction unmatched. Germline values: CDR1 SGDLS, CDR2 YYNGEE. This CDR3 region has 19 residues. The material sequenced was CD4+ or CD8+ T cells sorted from blood, taken in a trial of the OX40 agonist ivuxolimab. The receptor was isolated from an adult with an advanced solid tumor such as melanoma, head and neck, liver or kidney cancer. The V call is TRBV9, the J call TRBJ2-7; 8 positions match TRBD1. CDR3 DNA: TGTGCCAGCAGCCCGCTACCCCCGGACAGGGCGGACGGATATTACGAGCAGTACTTC. It encodes CASSPLPPDRADGYYEQYF.